This T cell receptor (beta chain) emerged from a study of early stage breast cancer tumors. V was shortened by 2 bases and J by 6 bases, with 5 bases between the two germline ends. CDR1 is MNHEY, CDR2 SVGAGI, per germline. This CDR3 has 13 residues. Generated by immunoSEQ multiplex PCR, the TCRdb table keeps only in-frame clones and is missing some. The sample lists around 48,000 clones; 85% to 95% were seen once. Note on this clone: The antigen is not known.

The study, taken as a whole, reports: Compared with adjacent normal breast tissue, tumors showed roughly 2.5-fold greater T cell density and higher clonality. Enriched TCRB sequences shared across patients were mostly commonly generated sequences. Unsorted bulk genomic DNA sequencing lacked pairing and functional marker data.

The chain recombines TRBV6-5 with TRBJ1-6; no reliable D call. The receptor was derived from a person aged 70 to 79 with breast cancer. Material for sequencing was blood. Written as DNA, the CDR3 is TGTGCCAGCAGTTACCAGGTTAATTCACCCCTCCACTTT. Encoded protein: CASSYQVNSPLHF.